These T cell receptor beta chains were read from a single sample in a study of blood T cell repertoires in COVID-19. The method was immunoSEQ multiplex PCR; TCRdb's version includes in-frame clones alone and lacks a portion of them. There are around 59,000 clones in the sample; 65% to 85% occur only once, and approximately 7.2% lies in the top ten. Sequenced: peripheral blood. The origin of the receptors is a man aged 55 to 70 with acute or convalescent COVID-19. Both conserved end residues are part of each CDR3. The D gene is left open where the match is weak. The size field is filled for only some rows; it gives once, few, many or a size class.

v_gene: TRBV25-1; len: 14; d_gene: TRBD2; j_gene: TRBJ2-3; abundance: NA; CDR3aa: CASSSGTHTDTQYF; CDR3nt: TGTGCCAGCAGTAGCGGGACTCACACAGATACGCAGTATTTT
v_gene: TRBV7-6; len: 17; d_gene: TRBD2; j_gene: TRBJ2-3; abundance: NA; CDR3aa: CASSLGLAGGSTDTQYF; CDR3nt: TGTGCCAGCAGCTTAGGGCTAGCGGGGGGGAGCACAGATACGCAGTATTTT
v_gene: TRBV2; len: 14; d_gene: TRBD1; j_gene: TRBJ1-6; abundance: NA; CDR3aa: CASRRQGINSPLHF; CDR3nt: TGTGCCAGCAGAAGACAGGGTATTAATTCACCCCTCCACTTT
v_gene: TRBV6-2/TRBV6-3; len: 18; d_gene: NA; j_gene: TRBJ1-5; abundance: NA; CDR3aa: CASSYSSDSQRSNQPQHF; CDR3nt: TGTGCCAGCAGTTACTCGTCGGACAGCCAACGGAGCAATCAGCCCCAGCATTTT
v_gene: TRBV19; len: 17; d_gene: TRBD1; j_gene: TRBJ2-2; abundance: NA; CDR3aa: CASRRVQGAAATGELFF; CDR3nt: TGTGCCAGTAGGCGGGTACAGGGGGCAGCCGCCACCGGGGAGCTGTTTTTT
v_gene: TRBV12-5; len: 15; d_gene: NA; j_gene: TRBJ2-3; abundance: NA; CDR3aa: CASGLPTASTDTQYF; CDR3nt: TGTGCTAGTGGTTTGCCGACAGCTAGCACAGATACGCAGTATTTT
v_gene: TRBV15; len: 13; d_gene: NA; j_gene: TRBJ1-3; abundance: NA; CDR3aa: CATSWSGGNTIYF; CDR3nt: TGTGCCACCAGCTGGAGCGGTGGAAACACCATATATTTT
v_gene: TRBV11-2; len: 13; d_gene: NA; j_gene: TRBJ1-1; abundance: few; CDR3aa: CASRRIGQLEAFF; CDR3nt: TGTGCCAGCAGGAGAATAGGACAGCTTGAAGCTTTCTTT
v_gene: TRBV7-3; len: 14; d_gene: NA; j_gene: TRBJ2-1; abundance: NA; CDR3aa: CASSLGGLYNEQFF; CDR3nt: TGTGCCAGCAGCTTAGGGGGACTGTACAATGAGCAGTTCTTC
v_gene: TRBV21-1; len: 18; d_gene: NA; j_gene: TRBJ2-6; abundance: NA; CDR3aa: CASSKGQGIRSGANVLTF; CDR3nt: TGTGCCAGCAGCAAAGGACAGGGGATTAGGTCTGGGGCCAACGTCCTGACTTTC
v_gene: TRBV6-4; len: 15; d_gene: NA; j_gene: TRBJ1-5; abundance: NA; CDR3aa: CASARTANSNQPQHF; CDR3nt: TGTGCCAGCGCCAGGACAGCTAATAGCAATCAGCCCCAGCATTTT
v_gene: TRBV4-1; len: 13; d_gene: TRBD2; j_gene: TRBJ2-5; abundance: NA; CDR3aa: CASSLPGGETQYF; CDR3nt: TGCGCCAGCAGCCTCCCGGGAGGAGAGACCCAGTACTTC
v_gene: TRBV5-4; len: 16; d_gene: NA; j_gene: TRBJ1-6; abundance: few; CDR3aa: CASSLRGAGQSSPLHF; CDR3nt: TGTGCCAGCAGCTTGAGAGGGGCCGGACAGAGTTCACCCCTCCACTTT
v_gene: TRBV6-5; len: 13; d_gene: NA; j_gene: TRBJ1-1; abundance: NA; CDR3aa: CASSYRPGQEAFF; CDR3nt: TGTGCCAGCAGTTACCGCCCTGGACAGGAAGCTTTCTTT
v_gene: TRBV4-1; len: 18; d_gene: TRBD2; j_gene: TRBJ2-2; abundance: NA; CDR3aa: CASSLGLAGGPYTGELFF; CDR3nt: TGCGCCAGCAGCCTCGGACTAGCGGGGGGGCCGTACACCGGGGAGCTGTTTTTT
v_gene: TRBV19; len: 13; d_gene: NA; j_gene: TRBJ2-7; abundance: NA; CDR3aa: CASSLGKGYEQYF; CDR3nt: TGTGCCAGTAGTTTGGGGAAGGGGTACGAGCAGTACTTC
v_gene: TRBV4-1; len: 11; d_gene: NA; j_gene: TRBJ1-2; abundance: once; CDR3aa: CASSHVGGYTF; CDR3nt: TGCGCCAGCAGCCACGTCGGGGGCTACACCTTC
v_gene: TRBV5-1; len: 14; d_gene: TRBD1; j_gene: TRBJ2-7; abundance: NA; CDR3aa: CASSLAASGGEQYF; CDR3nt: TGCGCCAGCAGCTTGGCCGCGTCAGGGGGTGAGCAGTACTTC
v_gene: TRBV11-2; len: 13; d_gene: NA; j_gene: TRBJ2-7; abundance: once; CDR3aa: CASSWGLSYEQYF; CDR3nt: TGTGCCAGCAGCTGGGGACTCTCCTACGAGCAGTACTTC
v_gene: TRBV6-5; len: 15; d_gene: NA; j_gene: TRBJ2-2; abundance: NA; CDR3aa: CASRPGGARTGELFF; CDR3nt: TGTGCCAGCCGGCCGGGGGGCGCGAGGACCGGGGAGCTGTTTTTT
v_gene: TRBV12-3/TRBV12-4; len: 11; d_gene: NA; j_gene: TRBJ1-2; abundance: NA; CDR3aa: CASRLRVYATF; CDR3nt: TGTGCCAGCAGATTAAGAGTATATGCTACCTTC
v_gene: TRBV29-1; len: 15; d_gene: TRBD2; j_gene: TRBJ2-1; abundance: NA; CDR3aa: CSVGLSGGAGNEQFF; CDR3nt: TGCAGCGTTGGACTTAGCGGGGGGGCCGGTAATGAGCAGTTCTTC
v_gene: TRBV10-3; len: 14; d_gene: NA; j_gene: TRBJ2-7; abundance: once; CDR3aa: CATKTSEILYEQYF; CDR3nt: TGTGCCACAAAGACTAGTGAGATCCTTTACGAGCAGTACTTC
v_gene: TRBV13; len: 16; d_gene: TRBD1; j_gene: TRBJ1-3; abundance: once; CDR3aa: CASSVGQPLQGNTIYF; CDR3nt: TGTGCCAGCAGCGTGGGACAGCCCTTACAGGGAAACACCATATATTTT
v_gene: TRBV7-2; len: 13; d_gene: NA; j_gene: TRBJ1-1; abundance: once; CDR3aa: CASSFRARTEAFF; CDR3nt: TGTGCCAGCAGCTTCAGGGCCCGTACTGAAGCTTTCTTT
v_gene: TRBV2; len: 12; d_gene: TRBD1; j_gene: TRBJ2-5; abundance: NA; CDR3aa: CAGRTGQETQYF; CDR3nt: TGTGCCGGGCGGACAGGGCAAGAGACCCAGTACTTC
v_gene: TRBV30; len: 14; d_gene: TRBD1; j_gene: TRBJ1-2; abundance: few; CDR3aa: CAWSRDRGGRGYTF; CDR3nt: TGTGCCTGGAGCCGGGACAGGGGCGGGAGAGGCTACACCTTC
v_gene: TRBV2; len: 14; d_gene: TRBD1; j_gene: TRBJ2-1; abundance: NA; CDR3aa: CAATGVRSYNEQFF; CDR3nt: TGTGCCGCCACAGGGGTAAGGTCCTACAATGAGCAGTTCTTC
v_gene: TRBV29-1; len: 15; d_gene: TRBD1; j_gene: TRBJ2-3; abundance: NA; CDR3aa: CSALGPTGSTDTQYF; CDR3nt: TGCAGCGCCTTGGGGCCGACAGGGTCCACAGATACGCAGTATTTT
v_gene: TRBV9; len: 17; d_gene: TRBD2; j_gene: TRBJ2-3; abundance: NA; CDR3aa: CASSVGLRTSGRDTQYF; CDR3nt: TGTGCCAGCAGCGTAGGTCTGCGGACTAGCGGCCGGGATACGCAGTATTTT
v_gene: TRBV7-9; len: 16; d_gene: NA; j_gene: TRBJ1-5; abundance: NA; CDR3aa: CASSPDSTYSNQPQHF; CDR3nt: TGTGCCAGCAGCCCGGACAGCACTTATAGCAATCAGCCCCAGCATTTT
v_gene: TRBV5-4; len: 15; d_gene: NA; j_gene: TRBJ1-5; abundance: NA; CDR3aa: CASSAGTGPNQPQHF; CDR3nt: TGTGCCAGCAGCGCGGGCACGGGTCCTAATCAGCCCCAGCATTTT
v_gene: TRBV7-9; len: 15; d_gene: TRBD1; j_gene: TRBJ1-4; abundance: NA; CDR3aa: CASSPGQGANEKLFF; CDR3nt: TGTGCCAGCAGCCCGGGACAGGGGGCTAATGAAAAACTGTTTTTT
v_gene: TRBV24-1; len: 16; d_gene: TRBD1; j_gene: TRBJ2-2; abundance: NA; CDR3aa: CATSDPGQGSNGELFF; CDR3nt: TGTGCCACCAGTGACCCGGGACAGGGATCGAACGGGGAGCTGTTTTTT
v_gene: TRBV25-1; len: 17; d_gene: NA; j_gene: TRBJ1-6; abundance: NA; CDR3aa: CASRRARAGSYNSPLHF; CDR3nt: TGTGCCAGCAGGAGGGCCCGGGCCGGGTCCTATAATTCACCCCTCCACTTT
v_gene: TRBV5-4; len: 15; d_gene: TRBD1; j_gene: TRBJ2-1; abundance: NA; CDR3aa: CASSSGTGGSREQFF; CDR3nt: TGTGCCAGCAGCTCCGGGACAGGGGGCTCTCGTGAGCAGTTCTTC
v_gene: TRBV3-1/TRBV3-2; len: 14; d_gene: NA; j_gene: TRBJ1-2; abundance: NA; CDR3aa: CASSQDRRNYGYTF; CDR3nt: TGTGCCAGCAGCCAAGATAGGCGGAACTATGGCTACACCTTC
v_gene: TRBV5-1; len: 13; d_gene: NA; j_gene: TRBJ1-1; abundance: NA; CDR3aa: CASRETELMMAFF; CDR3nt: TGCGCCAGCAGAGAGACAGAACTAATGATGGCTTTCTTT
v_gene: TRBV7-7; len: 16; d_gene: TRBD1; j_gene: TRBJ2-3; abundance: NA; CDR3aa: CASSLDHRGRVDTQYF; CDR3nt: TGTGCTAGCAGCTTAGACCACAGGGGGCGAGTAGATACGCAGTATTTT
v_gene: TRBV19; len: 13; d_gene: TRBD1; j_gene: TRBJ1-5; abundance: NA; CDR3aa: CATTRGARQPQHF; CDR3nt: TGTGCCACCACCAGGGGGGCGAGGCAGCCCCAGCATTTT
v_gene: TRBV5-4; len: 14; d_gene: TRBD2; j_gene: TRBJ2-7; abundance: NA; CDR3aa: CASSSGTSSYEQYF; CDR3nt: TGTGCCAGCAGTTCCGGGACTAGCTCCTACGAGCAGTACTTC
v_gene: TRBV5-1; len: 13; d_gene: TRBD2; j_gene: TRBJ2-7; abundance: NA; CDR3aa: CASSLWAGGEQYF; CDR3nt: TGCGCCAGCAGCTTGTGGGCGGGGGGCGAGCAGTACTTC
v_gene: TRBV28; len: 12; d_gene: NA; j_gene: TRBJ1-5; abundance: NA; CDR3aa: CASSLSSQPQHF; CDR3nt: TGTGCCAGCAGTCTCTCGAGCCAGCCCCAGCATTTT
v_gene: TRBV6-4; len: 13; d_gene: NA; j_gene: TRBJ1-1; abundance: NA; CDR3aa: CASKQGQNTEAFF; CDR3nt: TGTGCCAGCAAACAGGGCCAGAACACTGAAGCTTTCTTT
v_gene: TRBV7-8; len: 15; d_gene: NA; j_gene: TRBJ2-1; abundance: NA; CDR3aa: CASSIPRTVIDEQFF; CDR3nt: TGTGCCAGCAGCATCCCCAGGACAGTGATCGATGAGCAGTTCTTC
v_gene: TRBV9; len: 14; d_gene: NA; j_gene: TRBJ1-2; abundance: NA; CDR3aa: CASSVGAGLYGYTF; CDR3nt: TGTGCCAGCAGCGTGGGGGCAGGGCTCTATGGCTACACCTTC
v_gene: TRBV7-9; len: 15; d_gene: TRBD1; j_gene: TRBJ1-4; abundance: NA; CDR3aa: CASSPGDRENEKLFF; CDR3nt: TGTGCCAGCAGCCCCGGCGACAGGGAGAATGAAAAACTGTTTTTT
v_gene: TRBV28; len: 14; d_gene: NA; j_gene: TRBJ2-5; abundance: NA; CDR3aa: CASTDFEEGETQYF; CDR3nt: TGTGCCAGCACGGACTTTGAGGAGGGAGAGACCCAGTACTTC
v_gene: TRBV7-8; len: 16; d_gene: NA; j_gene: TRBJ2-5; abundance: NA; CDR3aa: CASSYSSRGSQETQYF; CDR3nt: TGTGCCAGCAGCTACTCGAGCCGGGGGTCCCAAGAGACCCAGTACTTC
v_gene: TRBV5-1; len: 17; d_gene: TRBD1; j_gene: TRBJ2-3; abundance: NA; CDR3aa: CASSSRQGARSTDTQYF; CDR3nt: TGCGCCAGCAGCTCCAGACAGGGGGCGCGTAGCACAGATACGCAGTATTTT
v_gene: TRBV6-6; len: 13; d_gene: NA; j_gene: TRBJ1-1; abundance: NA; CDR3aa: CASTPRGNTEAFF; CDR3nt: TGTGCCAGCACCCCCCGGGGGAACACTGAAGCTTTCTTT